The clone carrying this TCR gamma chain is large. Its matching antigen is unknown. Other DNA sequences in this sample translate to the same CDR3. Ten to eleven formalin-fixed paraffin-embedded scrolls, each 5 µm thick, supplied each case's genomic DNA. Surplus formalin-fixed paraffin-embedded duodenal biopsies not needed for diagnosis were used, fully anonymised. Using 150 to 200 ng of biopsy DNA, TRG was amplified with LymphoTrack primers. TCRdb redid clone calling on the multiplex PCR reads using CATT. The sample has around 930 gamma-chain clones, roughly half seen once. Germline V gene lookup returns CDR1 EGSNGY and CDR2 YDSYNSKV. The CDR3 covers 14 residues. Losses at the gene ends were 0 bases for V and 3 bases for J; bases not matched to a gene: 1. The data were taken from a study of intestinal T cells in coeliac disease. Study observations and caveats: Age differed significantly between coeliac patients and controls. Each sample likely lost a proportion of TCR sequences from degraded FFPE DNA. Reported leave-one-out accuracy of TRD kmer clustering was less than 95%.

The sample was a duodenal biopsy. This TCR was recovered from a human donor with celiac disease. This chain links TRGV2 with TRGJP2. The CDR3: CATWDGRSDWIKTF. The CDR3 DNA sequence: TGTGCCACCTGGGACGGGCGTAGTGATTGGATCAAGACGTTT.